The 21 T cell receptor beta chains in this list originate from one sample, sequenced in a study of response to subunit inactivated influenza vaccine. From the RT-PCR reads, TCRdb called clonotypes with MiXCR, one entry per CDR3 protein. This sample has approximately 530,000 distinct CDR3 sequences, with 7.2% found just once. The sample consisted of PBMCs from blood, taken around 25 months after vaccination. These receptors came from a man aged 45 to 75 who received an inactivated influenza vaccine.

A few counts support this clonotype. The V gene is TRBV4-2, the J gene TRBJ1-5; possibly TRBD1 for D (5 bases). CDR3 length: 13 amino acids. Germline CDR1 LGHNA, CDR2 YNFKEQ. V lost 7 bases and J lost 2, with 9 bases in between. CDR3 in amino acids: CASNGGGNQPQHF. In DNA form, the CDR3 reads TGTGCCAGCAACGGAGGGGGCAATCAGCCCCAGCATTTT.

This clonotype was seen many times. This chain connects TRBV6-6 to TRBJ2-5; no firm D call. The germline V gene encodes CDR1 MNHNY and CDR2 SVGAGI (reference sequence). Trimming cost V 5 bases and J 5 bases, with 12 bases left between them. This CDR3 is 13 amino acids long. Written as DNA, the CDR3 is TGTGCCAGCAGTCGGGCCGCGGCGGAGACCCAGTACTTC. Translated: CASSRAAAETQYF.

This clonotype was seen a few times. The J gene is TRBJ1-4, the V gene TRBV5-1, with a tentative D call TRBD1 (6 bases). The V gene lost 1 base and the J gene lost 8 bases, with 12 bases spanning the gap. Germline lookup yields CDR1 SGHRS and CDR2 YFSETQ. CDR3 size: 14 residues. As DNA, the CDR3 is TGCGCCAGCAGCTTGCAGGGGTTGAAGGAAAAACTGTTTTTT. This gives the protein CASSLQGLKEKLFF.

The V and J genes are TRBV5-1 and TRBJ1-1; 7 bases are a match to TRBD1. V was clipped by 3 bases and J by 1 base; unmatched bases: 9. The CDR3 is 16 residues long. Germline V CDR1 and CDR2: SGHRS, YFSETQ. The CDR3 DNA sequence: TGCGCCAGCAGCTCCAAACTTAGACAGGGGAACACTGAAGCTTTCTTT. It specifies CASSSKLRQGNTEAFF.

This clonotype occurred a few times. The CDR3 here is CASSLHMAGTPLRGETQYF. The CDR3 DNA follows: TGTGCCAGCAGCTTACATATGGCGGGTACACCCCTGAGAGGCGAGACCCAGTACTTC. This sequence joins TRBV11-2 and TRBJ2-5; the D gene is possibly TRBD2 (5 bases). In germline, CDR1 is SGHAT, CDR2 FQNNGV. The CDR3 has 19 residues. V dropped 2 bases and J dropped 5 bases, with 27 bases sitting between them. Full variable domain (rest looked up from reference TRBV11-2 and TRBJ2-5): EAGVAQSPRYKIIEKRQSVAFWCNPISGHATLYWYQQILGQGPKLLIQFQNNGVVDDSQLPKDRFSAERLKGVDSTLKIQPAKLEDSAVYLCASSLHMAGTPLRGETQYFGPGTRLLVL.

This chain connects TRBV11-1 to TRBJ2-5, with D tentatively TRBD2 (5 bases). CDR3 length: 12 residues. V was pared by 5 bases and J by 5 bases, with 9 bases between. Germline values: CDR1 SGHAT, CDR2 FQDESV (reference sequence). This CDR3 reads CASSRGKETQYF. The CDR3 DNA sequence: TGTGCCAGCAGCCGGGGAAAGGAGACCCAGTACTTC.

This clonotype occurred many times. V is TRBV7-2 and J is TRBJ2-3; D unclear. Germline loops: CDR1 SGHTA, CDR2 FQGNSA. The CDR3 is 14 residues long. V lost 2 bases to trimming and J lost 0 bases, with 6 bases between them. The CDR3 bases are TGTGCCAGCAGCTTATTTGGCAGCACAGATACGCAGTATTTT. It encodes CASSLFGSTDTQYF. Based on the CDR3 plus reference TRBV7-2 and TRBJ2-3, the full variable domain is GAGVSQSPSNKVTEKGKDVELRCDPISGHTALYWYRQSLGQGLEFLIYFQGNSAPDKSGLPSDRFSAERTGGSVSTLTIQRTQQEDSAVYLCASSLFGSTDTQYFGPGTRLTVL.

V gene TRBV4-1 combines with J gene TRBJ1-6; D is possibly TRBD1 (6 bases). Per germline, CDR1 MGHRA and CDR2 YSYEKL. This CDR3 is built from 17 residues. V was trimmed by 2 bases and J by 8 bases, leaving 19 bases between them. CDR3 nucleotide sequence: TGCGCCAGCAGCCAAACGGGGGGCGCCTTTGGTTATTCACCCCTCCACTTT. It encodes CASSQTGGAFGYSPLHF.

This clonotype was detected ten times or more. The chain employs TRBV12-3 or TRBV12-4 and TRBJ2-1, with D possibly matching TRBD2 (6 bases). Trimming left V 3 bases short and J 0 bases short, with 21 bases between. The CDR3 totals 19 residues. The CDR3 DNA is TGTGCCAGCAGTTTCCGGGGACTGCCCACCTTTAGCTCCTACAATGAGCAGTTCTTC. It specifies CASSFRGLPTFSSYNEQFF.

The J gene is TRBJ2-7, the V gene TRBV12-3 or TRBV12-4, with D possibly being TRBD1 (6 bases). Trimming shortened V by 2 bases and J by 3 bases, and 11 bases separated the two germline ends. There are 14 residues in the CDR3. In DNA form, the CDR3 reads TGTGCCAGCAGTTTACGGGGACAATTCTACGAGCAGTACTTC. Amino acids: CASSLRGQFYEQYF.

The chain uses TRBV7-6 and TRBJ2-1, with TRBD1 matching 7 bases. Germline V gene data show CDR1 as SGHVS and CDR2 as FNYEAQ. The CDR3 runs 14 residues. V lost 3 bases to trimming and J lost 7 bases; unmatched junction nucleotides: 6. In DNA, the CDR3 is TGTGCCAGCAGCTTTGGACAGGTGGGGAATGAGCAGTTCTTC. It encodes CASSFGQVGNEQFF.

Points on this clonotype: The junction departs from germline at one end; a sequencing error may be responsible. The chain couples TRBV4-3 to TRBJ2-3, with 8 bases fitting TRBD2. Germline V CDR1 and CDR2: LGHNA, YSLEER. This CDR3 contains 19 residues. In nucleotides, the CDR3 is TGCGCCAGCAGCCAAGAGGATAGGACTAGCCTGATGAGCACAGATGCGCAGTATTTT. Translated: CASSQEDRTSLMSTDAQYF.

The table lists this clonotype with a few counts. The chain uses TRBV15 and TRBJ2-3, with no clear D. The length of the CDR3 is 16 residues. Per germline, CDR1 LNHNV and CDR2 YYDKDF (reference sequence). Trimming shortened V by 1 base and J by 3 bases, and 14 bases separated the two germline ends. The CDR3 DNA sequence: TGTGCCACCAGCAGAGGGGGTTCGGGTGGGACAGATACGCAGTATTTT. This gives the protein CATSRGGSGGTDTQYF. Looking up the rest from reference TRBV15 and TRBJ2-3 gives the full variable domain: DAMVIQNPRYQVTQFGKPVTLSCSQTLNHNVMYWYQQKSSQAPKLLFHYYDKDFNNEADTPDNFQSRRPNTSFCFLDIRSPGLGDTAMYLCATSRGGSGGTDTQYFGPGTRLTVL.

The J gene is TRBJ2-1, the V gene TRBV10-3; 10 nucleotides match TRBD2. Germline CDR1 and CDR2: ENHRY and SYGVKD. Trimming took 10 bases from V and 4 from J; bases not matched to a gene: 10. The CDR3 runs to 15 residues. The CDR3 is CATIPGLAPYNEQFF. The DNA of the CDR3 is TGTGCCACCATCCCGGGACTAGCGCCTTACAATGAGCAGTTCTTC.

This clonotype was picked up many times. J is TRBJ2-1 and V is TRBV5-6, with 7 positions matching TRBD1. CDR1 and CDR2 from the germline V gene are SGHDT and YYEEEE. The CDR3 consists of 12 residues. V lost 4 bases to trimming and J lost 15 bases; unmatched junction nucleotides: 10. For the CDR3, the DNA is TGTGCCAGCAGCCGGGCGAGGGGGCCGCCGTTCTTC. This encodes CASSRARGPPFF.

This clonotype showed up many times. In DNA form, the CDR3 reads TGCGCCAGCAGCCAATCCCTTCCCCAGCAAGAGACCCAGTACTTC. Protein product: CASSQSLPQQETQYF. The chain joins TRBV4-3 to TRBJ2-5, with D unresolved. CDR1 is LGHNA and CDR2 is YSLEER in the germline V gene. The CDR3 has 15 amino acids. The ends were cut back, 2 bases at V and 2 bases at J, with 12 bases in the middle.

This clonotype was recorded at least ten times. This chain connects TRBV5-4 to TRBJ2-2; D may match TRBD1 or TRBD2 (5 bases each). The CDR3 totals 15 residues. The germline V gene has CDR1 SGHNT and CDR2 YYREEE (reference sequence). Trimming pared 3 bases from V and 4 bases from J, leaving 13 bases between. For the CDR3, the DNA is TGTGCCAGCAGCTCCCTATCCGGGGCCACCGGGGAGCTGTTTTTT. Residues: CASSSLSGATGELFF.

The chain combines TRBV6-1 with TRBJ2-5; no clear D gene. The CDR3 loop spans 14 amino acids. The germline V and J ends were trimmed by 6 bases and 5 bases, with 16 bases remaining between them. From germline, CDR1 is MNHNS and CDR2 SASEGT. The CDR3 loop reads CASSRERIRETQYF. The CDR3 coding sequence is TGTGCCAGCAGCCGAGAACGCATCCGGGAGACCCAGTACTTC.

The chain recombines TRBV3-1 with TRBJ1-1; D remains ambiguous. Deletions cut 5 bases from V and 1 base from J, with 11 bases between. Germline CDR1 is LGHDT and CDR2 is YNNKEL (reference sequence). The CDR3 extends over 14 amino acids. The CDR3 DNA reads as TGTGCCAGCAGCACGAGTTTGGCGAACACTGAAGCTTTCTTT. The encoded protein is CASSTSLANTEAFF.

This chain connects TRBV20-1 to TRBJ2-1, with a weak D call TRBD1 (5 bases). Trimming cost V 6 bases and J 6 bases, with 12 bases left between them. The CDR3 spans 12 residues. Germline values: CDR1 DFQATT, CDR2 SNEGSKA (reference sequence). Here the CDR3 reads CSALGPPNEQFF. CDR3 in DNA: TGCAGTGCCCTGGGGCCCCCCAATGAGCAGTTCTTC.

In its sample, this clonotype was seen many times. The CDR3 loop reads CASSSFSGQLLYEQYF. CDR3 coding DNA: TGTGCCAGCAGCTCCTTCAGCGGACAGTTACTTTACGAGCAGTACTTC. The rearrangement links TRBV28 to TRBJ2-7, with TRBD1 as a possible D gene (6 bases). The CDR3 totals 16 residues. Between the trimmed V and J ends, which lost 6 bases and 4 bases, there was a span of 22 bases. Germline CDR1 reads MDHEN; CDR2 reads SYDVKM.